What follows are 15 T cell receptor beta chains derived from one specimen sequenced in a study of blood T cell repertoires in COVID-19. The protocol was immunoSEQ multiplex PCR, while the TCRdb copy is restricted to in-frame clones and leaves out a portion. Among about 190,000 clones, 65% to 85% were seen once, and the ten largest hold approximately 3%. Sequenced input: PBMCs or T cells enriched from blood (not recorded which). Receptors originate from a woman aged 30 to 39 who had recovered from COVID-19.

The chain combines TRBV24-1 with TRBJ1-1; possible D gene TRBD1, 6 bases. Germline loops: CDR1 KGHDR, CDR2 SFDVKD. The CDR3 totals 15 residues. The ends were cut back, 3 bases at V and 1 base at J, with 11 bases in the middle. CDR3: CATSDHSTGNTEAFF. CDR3 sequence (DNA): TGTGCCACCAGTGATCACTCGACAGGGAACACTGAAGCTTTCTTT.

J is TRBJ2-5 and V is TRBV4-1; 7 bases line up with TRBD1. In germline, CDR1 is MGHRA, CDR2 YSYEKL. V gave up 2 bases and J gave up 5 bases; unmatched junction bases: 5. The CDR3 totals 14 residues. CDR3 loop: CASSQTGVSETQYF. CDR3 nucleotide sequence: TGCGCCAGCAGCCAAACAGGGGTATCGGAGACCCAGTACTTC.

The V gene is TRBV5-1, the J gene TRBJ1-1; TRBD1 is a possible D gene (5 bases). Germline lookup yields CDR1 SGHRS and CDR2 YFSETQ. V lost 0 bases, J lost 4 bases, and 10 bases lay in between. The CDR3 sequence is 14 residues long. The CDR3 region is CASSLGDSFTEAFF. The CDR3 region has the DNA TGCGCCAGCAGCTTGGGAGACAGCTTCACTGAAGCTTTCTTT.

The V gene is TRBV6-2 or TRBV6-3, the J gene TRBJ1-1; perhaps TRBD1 as D (5 bases). Germline values: CDR1 MNHEY, CDR2 SVGEGT. V was pared by 1 base and J by 4 bases, with 13 bases between. The CDR3 is 15 residues long. Written as DNA, the CDR3 is TGTGCCAGCAGTTACTTCCAGGGTTTTCGCACTGAAGCTTTCTTT. Translating gives CASSYFQGFRTEAFF.

The J gene is TRBJ1-2, the V gene TRBV10-3; 7 bases align to TRBD1. This CDR3 is built from 17 residues. Losses at the gene ends were 4 bases for V and 5 bases for J; bases not matched to a gene: 16. Germline V gene data show CDR1 as ENHRY and CDR2 as SYGVKD. The CDR3 DNA reads TGTGCCATCAGTGCCCCCGGGCGGACAAGGGGGCCTTATGGCTACACCTTC. Translation gives CAISAPGRTRGPYGYTF.

This clone was observed a few times. The chain joins TRBV5-1 to TRBJ1-1; no firm D call. Germline V CDR1 and CDR2: SGHRS, YFSETQ. CDR3 length: 13 amino acids. V was pared by 3 bases and J by 0 bases, with 6 bases between. CDR3 sequence (DNA): TGCGCCAGCAGCTCTCAGATGAACACTGAAGCTTTCTTT. Translated: CASSSQMNTEAFF.

This chain joins TRBV2 and TRBJ1-6; the D gene is possibly TRBD1 (6 bases). Germline V gene lookup returns CDR1 SNHLY and CDR2 FYNNEI. This CDR3 is 16 amino acids long. The V end was cut by 4 bases, the J end by 8 bases, with 18 bases between. The CDR3: CASSVSGQIIHSPLHF. DNA for the CDR3: TGTGCCAGCAGTGTCAGTGGACAGATCATCCATTCACCCCTCCACTTT. Combining the CDR3 with reference TRBV2 and TRBJ1-6 gives the whole variable domain EPEVTQTPSHQVTQMGQEVILRCVPISNHLYFYWYRQILGQKVEFLVSFYNNEISEKSEIFDDQFSVERPDGSNFTLKIRSTKLEDSAMYFCASSVSGQIIHSPLHFGNGTRLTVT.

The rearrangement joins TRBV4-1 to TRBJ2-1; 9 nucleotides match TRBD1. Trimming cost V 6 bases and J 0 bases; bases outside gene matches: 6. The CDR3 is 16 amino acids. Germline-derived CDR1 and CDR2 are MGHRA and YSYEKL. The CDR3 DNA reads as TGCGCCAGCAGAGGACAGGGGACCCGCTCCTACAATGAGCAGTTCTTC. It encodes CASRGQGTRSYNEQFF.

The V gene is TRBV24-1, the J gene TRBJ1-6, with 8 positions matching TRBD1. With 5 bases clipped from V and 8 bases from J, the junction kept 13 bases outside the gene matches. The CDR3 runs 17 residues. Germline V gives CDR1 KGHDR, CDR2 SFDVKD. CDR3 DNA: TGTGCCACCAGTGCCCTCCTCCCAGGGGGCAAAGATTCACCCCTCCACTTT. Its protein product is CATSALLPGGKDSPLHF.

As to this clone: The sample has other DNA sequences that encode this CDR3 too. V usage is TRBV7-9 and J usage is TRBJ1-1; D perhaps matches TRBD1 (5 bases). Per the germline V gene, CDR1 is SEHNR and CDR2 is FQNEAQ (reference sequence). This CDR3 has 13 amino acids. The ends were cut back, 2 bases at V and 5 bases at J, with 9 bases in the middle. The chain's CDR3 is CASSLSRGTEAFF. CDR3 bases: TGTGCCAGCAGCTTATCGCGGGGGACTGAAGCTTTCTTT. The full variable domain, completed using reference TRBV7-9 and TRBJ1-1, is DTGVSQNPRHKITKRGQNVTFRCDPISEHNRLYWYRQTLGQGPEFLTYFQNEAQLEKSRLLSDRFSAERPKGSFSTLEIQRTEQGDSAMYLCASSLSRGTEAFFGQGTRLTVV.

This chain uses TRBV29-1 with TRBJ2-4; D uncertain. Trimming took 4 bases from V and 0 from J, leaving 10 bases between them. This CDR3 comprises 14 residues. The V gene's germline CDR1 is SQVTM and CDR2 ANQGSEA. CDR3 nucleotides: TGCAGCGTTGTTTCCAGACTAGCCAAAAACATTCAGTACTTC. Its protein is CSVVSRLAKNIQYF. Drawing the rest from reference TRBV29-1 and TRBJ2-4, the complete variable domain is SAVISQKPSRDICQRGTSLTIQCQVDSQVTMMFWYRQQPGQSLTLIATANQGSEATYESGFVIDKFPISRPNLTFSTLTVSNMSPEDSSIYLCSVVSRLAKNIQYFGAGTRLSVL.

The chain couples TRBV7-2 to TRBJ1-5; D is possibly TRBD1 (6 bases). Per the germline V gene, CDR1 is SGHTA and CDR2 is FQGNSA. The CDR3 contains 15 residues. Trimming took 4 bases from V and 1 from J, leaving 11 bases between them. This CDR3 reads CASSSQGTSNQPQHF. The CDR3 DNA is TGTGCCAGCAGCTCCCAGGGGACAAGCAATCAGCCCCAGCATTTT.

The V gene is TRBV23-1, the J gene TRBJ2-3, with a tentative D call TRBD2 (5 bases). TRBV23-1 is known as an ORF, though its function is uncertain. Between the trimmed V and J ends, which lost 6 bases and 6 bases, there was a span of 13 bases. This CDR3 region has 13 residues. In nucleotides, the CDR3 is TGCGCCAGCAGCCATCCCGGCGGGGATACGCAGTATTTT. Encoded protein: CASSHPGGDTQYF.

This chain links TRBV2 with TRBJ1-2, with TRBD1 matching over 7 bases. The V gene's germline CDR1 is SNHLY and CDR2 FYNNEI. V shed 5 bases and J 5 bases; nucleotides not matched to a gene: 8. CDR3 size: 14 residues. The CDR3: CASSPTGVEYGYTF. The CDR3 nucleotides read TGTGCCAGCAGTCCAACAGGGGTGGAGTATGGCTACACCTTC. Together with reference TRBV2 and TRBJ1-2, the CDR3 gives the full variable domain: EPEVTQTPSHQVTQMGQEVILRCVPISNHLYFYWYRQILGQKVEFLVSFYNNEISEKSEIFDDQFSVERPDGSNFTLKIRSTKLEDSAMYFCASSPTGVEYGYTFGSGTRLTVV.

This rearrangement joins TRBV28 to TRBJ1-2; a weak D match, TRBD1 (5 bases). V lost 3 bases and J lost 5, with 10 bases in between. This CDR3 is built from 13 residues. The V gene's germline CDR1 is MDHEN and CDR2 SYDVKM. CDR3 region: CASSLSDKYGYTF. Written as DNA, the CDR3 is TGTGCCAGCAGTTTGTCGGACAAATATGGCTACACCTTC.